A single sample is the source of the 17 T cell receptor beta chains below, sequenced in a study of T cell responses to AZD1222 COVID-19 vaccine. Repertoires were generated with immunoSEQ multiplex PCR, while TCRdb's copy carries only in-frame clones and drops some. Among some 150,000 clones listed, around nine tenths were seen once. The sequencing here drew on peripheral blood, taken on day 0 of AZD1222 vaccination. The receptors come from an adult in good health.

This chain joins TRBV29-1 and TRBJ1-3; 7 bases are shared with TRBD1. The CDR3 extends over 15 amino acids. Germline V gene sequence: CDR1 SQVTM, CDR2 ANQGSEA. V lost 6 bases, J lost 3 bases, and 11 bases stayed unmatched. CDR3: CSVVTQGTDGNTIYF. The DNA of the CDR3 is TGCAGCGTCGTAACCCAGGGGACAGATGGAAACACCATATATTTT.

The V call is TRBV4-1, the J call TRBJ2-5; D call uncertain. Trimming pared 1 base from V and 4 bases from J, leaving 13 bases between. This CDR3 is 15 amino acids long. In germline, CDR1 is MGHRA, CDR2 YSYEKL. The CDR3 reads CASSQAGFFRETQYF. In DNA form, the CDR3 reads TGCGCCAGCAGCCAAGCCGGGTTCTTTCGAGAGACCCAGTACTTC.

The chain has TRBV6-2 or TRBV6-3 and TRBJ2-5, with 12 bases that match TRBD2. This CDR3 is built from 18 residues. Unmatched junction bases numbered 13, after V lost 3 bases and J lost 5 bases. The germline CDR1 and CDR2 sequences are MNHEY and SVGEGT. The CDR3 loop is CASSYIVSTSGSWETQYF. As DNA, the CDR3 is TGTGCCAGCAGTTATATCGTCTCGACTAGCGGGAGCTGGGAGACCCAGTACTTC.

V usage is TRBV5-4 and J usage is TRBJ1-4; no clear D. Germline CDR1 is SGHNT and CDR2 is YYREEE (reference sequence). Trimming cost V 2 bases and J 0 bases, with 11 bases left between them. This CDR3 is 16 amino acids long. The CDR3 coding sequence is TGTGCCAGCAGCTTCGAGGCCGGCGCAACTAATGAAAAACTGTTTTTT. This encodes CASSFEAGATNEKLFF.

This chain links TRBV3-1 (or the pseudogene TRBV3-2) with TRBJ2-1; perhaps TRBD2 as D (6 bases). The CDR3 runs to 15 residues. Trimming removed 0 bases from V and 4 bases from J, with 10 bases in between. Germline assignment: CDR1 LGHDT and CDR2 YNNKEL (reference sequence). CDR3 residues: CASSQDYGGYNEQFF. In DNA form, the CDR3 reads TGTGCCAGCAGCCAAGATTACGGGGGTTACAATGAGCAGTTCTTC.

V is TRBV21-1 and J is TRBJ1-1; the tabulated D call, TRBD1, remains unverified against the DNA. TRBV21-1 is noted as a pseudogene. This CDR3 is 13 amino acids long. Here the CDR3 reads CASTPTGGAEAFF. CDR3 coding DNA: TGTGCCAGCACCCCGACAGGGGGGGCTGAAGCTTTCTTT.

V gene TRBV27 combines with J gene TRBJ2-7; D gene ambiguous. The ends were cut back, 1 base at V and 5 bases at J, with 6 bases in the middle. The germline CDR1 and CDR2 sequences are MNHEY and SMNVEV (reference sequence). The CDR3 length is 12 residues. The CDR3 DNA follows: TGTGCCAGCAGTTTATATTTCGACGAGCAGTACTTC. Residues: CASSLYFDEQYF.

The chain joins TRBV7-9 to TRBJ1-1; D remains ambiguous. This CDR3 comprises 14 residues. In germline, CDR1 is SEHNR, CDR2 FQNEAQ (reference sequence). With 5 bases removed from V and 1 base from J, the gap between germline ends came to 11 bases. CDR3 sequence reads: CASSRRTANTEAFF. CDR3 DNA: TGTGCCAGCAGCCGGAGGACGGCGAACACTGAAGCTTTCTTT.

The rearrangement links TRBV3-1 (or the pseudogene TRBV3-2) to TRBJ1-5, with D unclear. CDR1 is LGHDT, CDR2 YNNKEL, per germline (reference sequence). The CDR3 has 14 residues. The germline V and J ends were trimmed by 1 base and 6 bases, with 10 bases remaining between them. CDR3 amino acids: CASSQGPVGQPQHF. In DNA form, the CDR3 reads TGTGCCAGCAGCCAAGGGCCAGTAGGTCAGCCCCAGCATTTT.

V usage is TRBV21-1 and J usage is TRBJ1-2; the table's D call of TRBD1 was not tested on the DNA. TRBV21-1 is described as a pseudogene. This CDR3 is 13 amino acids long. The CDR3 protein is CAIGQGRNYGYTF. Here the CDR3 DNA reads TGTGCCATCGGACAGGGGAGGAACTATGGCTACACCTTC.

The gene calls are TRBV4-1 and TRBJ2-7; D may be TRBD1 or TRBD2 (5 bases each). The CDR3 loop spans 14 amino acids. V was clipped by 0 bases and J by 6 bases, with 12 bases between them. Germline V gene lookup returns CDR1 MGHRA and CDR2 YSYEKL. The CDR3 spells CASSQEGVGSEQYF. CDR3 nucleotide sequence: TGCGCCAGCAGCCAAGAGGGGGTCGGTAGCGAGCAGTACTTC.

The chain combines TRBV2 with TRBJ2-7; perhaps TRBD1 as D (6 bases). Germline values: CDR1 SNHLY, CDR2 FYNNEI. V dropped 6 bases and J dropped 1 base, with 13 bases sitting between them. This CDR3 has 14 amino acids. Here the CDR3 DNA reads TGTGCCAGCAGGACCTGGGACACTTCCTACGAGCAGTACTTC. This sequence encodes CASRTWDTSYEQYF.

This rearrangement joins TRBV2 to TRBJ1-2, with 9 bases that match TRBD1. With V trimmed by 5 bases and J by 4 bases, 8 bases remained unmatched. Germline V gene lookup returns CDR1 SNHLY and CDR2 FYNNEI. This CDR3 spans 15 amino acids. Written as DNA, the CDR3 is TGTGCCAGCAGTAAGGGACAGGGTGGCCTCTATGGCTACACCTTC. It yields the protein CASSKGQGGLYGYTF.

The DNA for the CDR3 is TGTGCCAGCAGCTCGGACCCTGACAGGAGAATTACAGATACGCAGTATTTT. It translates to CASSSDPDRRITDTQYF. The chain links TRBV5-4 to TRBJ2-3; weak D call: TRBD1 (6 bases). Germline V gene data show CDR1 as SGHNT and CDR2 as YYREEE (reference sequence). Deletions cut 3 bases from V and 3 bases from J, with 20 bases between. This CDR3 contains 17 residues.

The rearrangement uses TRBV5-6 and TRBJ2-1; tentative D call: TRBD1 (5 bases). V was shortened by 6 bases and J by 0 bases, with 13 bases between the two germline ends. Germline CDR1 is SGHDT and CDR2 is YYEEEE. The CDR3 is 15 amino acids. The CDR3 DNA reads TGTGCCAGCATGCAGTTCGACAGCTCCTACAATGAGCAGTTCTTC. It codes for CASMQFDSSYNEQFF.

The chain carries TRBV9 and TRBJ1-2; 11 nucleotides line up with TRBD1. This CDR3 region has 13 residues. The germline V gene has CDR1 SGDLS and CDR2 YYNGEE. With 4 bases clipped from V and 6 bases from J, the junction kept 2 bases outside the gene matches. Here the CDR3 reads CASSWTGGHGYTF. In DNA form, the CDR3 reads TGTGCCAGCAGCTGGACAGGGGGCCATGGCTACACCTTC.

The J gene is TRBJ1-2, the V gene TRBV5-1; tentatively, D is TRBD1 (6 bases). V was cut by 5 bases and J by 2 bases, with 13 bases left in between. Germline CDR1 reads SGHRS; CDR2 reads YFSETQ. The CDR3 is made up of 14 amino acids. CDR3 residues: CASRFGGTNYGYTF. DNA of the CDR3: TGCGCCAGCAGGTTCGGGGGCACAAACTATGGCTACACCTTC. The full variable domain, completed using reference TRBV5-1 and TRBJ1-2, is KAGVTQTPRYLIKTRGQQVTLSCSPISGHRSVSWYQQTPGQGLQFLFEYFSETQRNKGNFPGRFSGRQFSNSRSEMNVSTLELGDSALYLCASRFGGTNYGYTFGSGTRLTVV.